This T cell receptor beta chain was captured by sequencing in a study of blood T cell repertoires in COVID-19. In the original processing: The authors estimated nucleated cell counts from reference gene primer amplification. Only in-frame clones appear in the TCRdb table, and some are missing; sequencing was by immunoSEQ multiplex PCR. V and J calls and clone size follow that table, whereas D and trimming were derived from the DNA. Here the sample spans under 150,000 clones, 75% to 90% being singletons. The receptor comes from a man aged 45 to 65 in a cohort exposed to, infected with or recovered from COVID-19 (not recorded which). Sequencing was carried out using PBMCs or T cells enriched from blood (not recorded which).

The CDR3 loop is CATSERQVGETQYF. The CDR3 DNA reads TGTGCCACCAGTGAGCGACAGGTCGGGGAGACCCAGTACTTC. The V gene is TRBV24-1, the J gene TRBJ2-5, with D possibly TRBD1 on 6 matching bases. V was clipped by 4 bases and J by 5 bases, with 13 bases between them. Looked up from germline, CDR1 is KGHDR and CDR2 is SFDVKD. The length of the CDR3 is 14 residues.